Listed below are T cell receptor beta chains from one sample, sequenced in a study of control samples from healthy donors and cancer patients. Generated by immunoSEQ multiplex PCR, the TCRdb table keeps only in-frame clones and is missing some. The sample has roughly 49,000 clones, around nine tenths seen once. The sample comprised PBMCs. The receptors come from a man over 45 with head and neck cancer. Each CDR3 is given with its conserved first and last residue. A D gene is named only where the DNA matches it firmly. The listing skips clone size in some rows; elsewhere it reads once, few, many or a size class.

j_call v_call d_call clone_size cdr3_nt cdr3_aa
TRBJ2-5 TRBV7-9 . . TGTGCCAGCGCCATTCCCGGGACCACCTTGGAGACCCAGTACTTC CASAIPGTTLETQYF
TRBJ2-3 TRBV4-2 . many TGTGCCAGCAGCCAAGTTGGTAGCCGGGCCCCCACAGATACGCAGTATTTT CASSQVGSRAPTDTQYF
TRBJ2-5 TRBV5-5 TRBD2 . TGTGCCAGCAGCTTGTACCTAGCGGGAGGCCAAGAGACCCAGTACTTC CASSLYLAGGQETQYF
TRBJ1-6 TRBV10-1 TRBD1 . TGCGCCAGCAGGACACAGGGGGATTCACCCCTCCACTTT CASRTQGDSPLHF
TRBJ2-7 TRBV9 TRBD2 . TGTGCCAGCAGCCTTAGCGGGGCCAGCTCCTACGAGCAGTACTTC CASSLSGASSYEQYF
TRBJ1-6 TRBV6-4 . once TGTGCCAGCAGTGACTCGAGTCTCCGGGGTTCACCCCTCCACTTT CASSDSSLRGSPLHF
TRBJ1-1 TRBV27 TRBD1 medium-sized TGTGCCAGCAGTTCCTCAGGGGGCATCCCCGAAGCTTTCTTT CASSSSGGIPEAFF
TRBJ2-2 TRBV4-1 . . TGCGCCAGCAGTTTGAGACGGGGGCTTGTCACCGGGGAGCTGTTTTTT CASSLRRGLVTGELFF
TRBJ2-1 TRBV9 TRBD2 . TGTGCCAGCAGCGTAGTATCTAGCGGGGGGGCCTGGAGGAATGAGCAGTTCTTC CASSVVSSGGAWRNEQFF
TRBJ2-2 TRBV7-3 TRBD1 . TGTGCCAGCAGCTTCGTCCAGGGGGCCCTGAACACCGGGGAGCTGTTTTTT CASSFVQGALNTGELFF
TRBJ1-1 TRBV7-2 . . TGTGCCAGCAGGCTAGCAGGGATGAACACTGAAGCTTTCTTT CASRLAGMNTEAFF
TRBJ2-2 TRBV7-3 TRBD2 . TGTGCCAGCAGCCTCCGCCCTACTTTAGCGGGTGCCGGGGAGCTGTTTTTT CASSLRPTLAGAGELFF
TRBJ1-4 TRBV14 . . TGTGCCAGCAGCCAAGGAAGGGGGAGGGAAAAACTGTTTTTT CASSQGRGREKLFF
TRBJ2-3 TRBV19 TRBD2 . TGTGCCAGTAGTATTATGACTAGCGGCACAGATACGCAGTATTTT CASSIMTSGTDTQYF
TRBJ1-5 TRBV30 TRBD1 . TGTGCCTGGAGTGGAGGACAGGCGTTTGTGCATTTT CAWSGGQAFVHF
TRBJ1-2 TRBV7-9 TRBD1 . TGTGCCAGCAAGAAACAGGGGGCGATTAACTATGGCTACACCTTC CASKKQGAINYGYTF
TRBJ1-1 TRBV7-2 . . TGTGCCAGCAGCTTAGCGTCTGGGGCTATGAACACTGAAGCTTTCTTT CASSLASGAMNTEAFF
TRBJ1-5 TRBV6-5 . . TGTGCCAGCAGTTACTCGAGAGGGGACGGCAATCAGCCCCAGCATTTT CASSYSRGDGNQPQHF
TRBJ1-2 TRBV4-2 . . TGTGCCAGCAGCCAAGATCCTGGGTTGGTAACGGATGGCTACACCTTC CASSQDPGLVTDGYTF
TRBJ2-5 TRBV19 . . TGTGCCAGTAGTATCGCCGGGACCACAGGGACCCAGTACTTC CASSIAGTTGTQYF
TRBJ2-2 TRBV6-5 TRBD1 . TGTGCCAGCACCTTAACCGACAGGGGGACCGGGGAGCTGTTTTTT CASTLTDRGTGELFF
TRBJ2-3 TRBV3-1/TRBV3-2 TRBD2 once TGTGCCAGCAGCTCTCGAGCGGGGGGAAGCACAGATACGCAGTATTTT CASSSRAGGSTDTQYF
TRBJ2-1 TRBV28 TRBD2 . TGTGCCAGCAGTCTGGTAGCGGGGGGGCCTCGGGAGCAGTTCTTC CASSLVAGGPREQFF
TRBJ2-3 TRBV11-2 TRBD2 . TGTGCCAGCAGATCCACCCGTCTAGCGGGAGGGCCCGCAGATACGCAGTATTTT CASRSTRLAGGPADTQYF
TRBJ2-3 TRBV2 TRBD2 . TGTGCCAGCAGGGGGACTAGCGGGAGGGTCGATACGCAGTATTTT CASRGTSGRVDTQYF
TRBJ1-1 TRBV5-6 . . TGTGCCAGCAGCCGCGGGGGGCGCACTGAAGCTTTCTTT CASSRGGRTEAFF
TRBJ2-7 TRBV12-3/TRBV12-4 . . TGTGCCAGCAGACTCGACGGAGCCTACGAGCAGTACTTC CASRLDGAYEQYF
TRBJ2-3 TRBV5-1 . . TGCGCCAGCAGCCCGGTGGACAGCACAGATACGCAGTATTTT CASSPVDSTDTQYF